The 17 T cell receptor beta chains below were found in one sample sequenced in a study of blood T cell repertoires in COVID-19 (dated by TCRdb to between 2020 and 2021). Libraries were made using the immunoSEQ multiplex PCR assay. Entries here come from immuneACCESS through TCRdb and include only in-frame sequences with V and J called. Some clones fail to appear in such tables; in the studies checked, an unresolved V gene covers under half of the shortfall, and the cause of the remainder is unknown. A total of 90,000 to 100,000 clones appear in this sample, approximately 80% of them only once. Roughly a tenth of the sample belongs to the ten largest clones. The sample was peripheral blood. These TCRs come from a man in his 70s with acute or convalescent COVID-19.

V usage is TRBV28 and J usage is TRBJ1-2; perhaps TRBD1 as D (5 bases). CDR3 length: 13 residues. The V and J ends lost 8 bases and 3 bases respectively, with 13 bases between them. Germline values: CDR1 MDHEN, CDR2 SYDVKM. The CDR3, as DNA: TGTGCCAGCCGCCGGGGGGTAGACTATGGCTACACCTTC. Translating it yields CASRRGVDYGYTF.

The CDR3 DNA reads as TGTGCCAGCAGTTACGTTTCCGGCTCCTACGAGCAGTACTTC. It codes for CASSYVSGSYEQYF. The gene calls are TRBV6-5 and TRBJ2-7; D ambiguous. The CDR3 is made up of 14 amino acids. Germline-derived CDR1 and CDR2 are MNHEY and SVGAGI. V lost 2 bases, J lost 0 bases, and 8 bases lay in between.

This chain links TRBV5-6 with TRBJ1-4, with 8 nucleotides matching TRBD1. The CDR3 is 15 amino acids. Germline V gene lookup returns CDR1 SGHDT and CDR2 YYEEEE. V was pared by 2 bases and J by 2 bases, with 2 bases of the junction left unmatched. The CDR3 spells CASSLNRGTNEKLFF. Here the CDR3 DNA reads TGTGCCAGCAGCTTAAACAGGGGGACTAATGAAAAACTGTTTTTT.

This clone occurred once. The V call is TRBV2, the J call TRBJ1-2, with D tentatively TRBD1 (5 bases). The germline CDR1 and CDR2 sequences are SNHLY and FYNNEI. This CDR3 has 13 residues. V shed 6 bases and J shed 8 bases, with 16 bases lying between them. This chain's CDR3 is CASSGPRGGGYTF. CDR3 in DNA: TGTGCCAGCAGCGGGCCCCGGGGGGGAGGCTACACCTTC. Variable domain in full (rest from reference TRBV2 and TRBJ1-2): EPEVTQTPSHQVTQMGQEVILRCVPISNHLYFYWYRQILGQKVEFLVSFYNNEISEKSEIFDDQFSVERPDGSNFTLKIRSTKLEDSAMYFCASSGPRGGGYTFGSGTRLTVV.

The gene calls are TRBV28 and TRBJ1-1; D is uncertain. Germline loops: CDR1 MDHEN, CDR2 SYDVKM. The CDR3 covers 16 residues. The V end lost 4 bases, the J end lost 4 bases, and 19 bases lay between the germline ends. CDR3 sequence (DNA): TGTGCCAGCAGTTCCCGTGTGGGCCCGATTAGCACTGAAGCTTTCTTT. Amino acid sequence: CASSSRVGPISTEAFF.

The J gene is TRBJ2-1, the V gene TRBV18; TRBD2 agrees at 8 bases. This CDR3 has 16 residues. V shed 3 bases, J shed 2 bases, and the junction held 6 bases outside the gene matches. The germline CDR1 and CDR2 sequences are KGHSH and LQKENI. CDR3 sequence: CASSPLGTSAYNEQFF. The CDR3 DNA sequence: TGTGCCAGCTCACCTCTCGGGACTAGTGCCTACAATGAGCAGTTCTTC.

The chain couples TRBV10-3 to TRBJ2-7; unclear D gene. Germline lookup yields CDR1 ENHRY and CDR2 SYGVKD. Trimming cost V 4 bases and J 2 bases, with 12 bases left between them. The CDR3 consists of 14 residues. DNA of the CDR3: TGTGCCATCAGTGTTAACAGCAGTCCCTACGAGCAGTACTTC. Translated, it gives CAISVNSSPYEQYF.

The chain combines TRBV9 with TRBJ2-3, with D perhaps TRBD2 (7 bases). The CDR3 loop spans 15 amino acids. Looked up from germline, CDR1 is SGDLS and CDR2 is YYNGEE. V dropped 0 bases and J dropped 5 bases, with 13 bases sitting between them. The DNA for the CDR3 is TGTGCCAGCAGCGTAGTGGGGGGGCGTCAAGATACGCAGTATTTT. This sequence encodes CASSVVGGRQDTQYF.

The rearrangement uses TRBV11-2 and TRBJ2-5; 8 bases fit TRBD1. Germline lookup yields CDR1 SGHAT and CDR2 FQNNGV. The CDR3 loop spans 14 amino acids. After removal of 5 bases from V and 1 base from J, the junction contained 3 bases not matched to a gene. The chain's CDR3 is CASSPGQGQETQYF. The CDR3 nucleotides are TGTGCCAGCAGCCCTGGACAGGGCCAAGAGACCCAGTACTTC.

The chain carries TRBV7-9 and TRBJ1-4; the match to TRBD1 covers 10 bases. Germline lookup yields CDR1 SEHNR and CDR2 FQNEAQ (reference sequence). The CDR3 is 18 residues long. Trimming at V came to 5 bases and at J to 4 bases, leaving 13 bases not matched to a gene. The CDR3 DNA sequence: TGTGCCAGCAGCGGACAAAACGCCGGGACAGGGGTTAATGAAAAACTGTTTTTT. Translation gives CASSGQNAGTGVNEKLFF.

This clone appeared a single time. The chain carries TRBV5-1 and TRBJ1-1, with D tentatively TRBD1 (5 bases). Looked up from germline, CDR1 is SGHRS and CDR2 is YFSETQ. V lost 4 bases and J lost 0, with 16 bases in between. The CDR3 has 16 amino acids. The CDR3 nucleotides are TGCGCCAGCAGCCGGGAGGTTAGGGGTGTGAACACTGAAGCTTTCTTT. It specifies CASSREVRGVNTEAFF.

CDR3 in DNA: TGTGCCAGCAGCAGTAACTATAGCAATCAGCCCCAGCATTTT. As protein: CASSSNYSNQPQHF. The rearrangement uses TRBV7-9 and TRBJ1-5; D uncertain. The germline V gene has CDR1 SEHNR and CDR2 FQNEAQ (reference sequence). CDR3 size: 14 residues. V was cut by 5 bases and J by 0 bases, with 8 bases left in between.

The chain couples TRBV6-2 or TRBV6-3 to TRBJ2-3; 11 bases are a match to TRBD2. The V gene end was trimmed by 6 bases and the J gene end by 4 bases; junction bases not matched to a gene: 6. This CDR3 contains 15 residues. CDR1 is MNHEY, CDR2 SVGEGT, per germline. This chain's CDR3 is CASSLGTSGSDTQYF. The DNA for the CDR3 is TGTGCCAGCAGCCTCGGGACTAGCGGATCAGATACGCAGTATTTT.

The chain employs TRBV15 and TRBJ1-5; D not resolved. The CDR3 runs 14 residues. Germline V lookup: CDR1 LNHNV, CDR2 YYDKDF (reference sequence). V gave up 0 bases and J gave up 1 base, with 4 bases separating them. DNA for the CDR3: TGTGCCACCAGCAGAGAGCGCAGCAATCAGCCCCAGCATTTT. This gives the protein CATSRERSNQPQHF. Full variable domain (remainder filled in from reference TRBV15 and TRBJ1-5): DAMVIQNPRYQVTQFGKPVTLSCSQTLNHNVMYWYQQKSSQAPKLLFHYYDKDFNNEADTPDNFQSRRPNTSFCFLDIRSPGLGDTAMYLCATSRERSNQPQHFGDGTRLSIL.

The gene calls are TRBV30 and TRBJ1-3; unclear D gene. Trimming took off 0 bases at V and 0 bases at J, with 6 bases between the two ends. Per germline, CDR1 GTSNPN and CDR2 SVGIG (reference sequence). This CDR3 is built from 14 residues. CDR3 sequence: CAWSVLFSGNTIYF. The CDR3 nucleotides read TGTGCCTGGAGTGTACTCTTCTCTGGAAACACCATATATTTT.

The chain couples TRBV6-5 to TRBJ1-1, with a tentative D call TRBD1 (5 bases). V dropped 2 bases and J dropped 5 bases, with 9 bases sitting between them. The CDR3 length is 13 residues. The V gene's germline CDR1 is MNHEY and CDR2 SVGAGI. In DNA form, the CDR3 reads TGTGCCAGCAGTTACCTCCGGGGGACTGAAGCTTTCTTT. Translation gives CASSYLRGTEAFF.

The V call is TRBV7-9, the J call TRBJ1-1; D remains ambiguous. Germline V gene sequence: CDR1 SEHNR, CDR2 FQNEAQ (reference sequence). Trimming stripped 6 bases from V and 0 bases from J, with 11 bases between. The CDR3 is 14 residues long. CDR3 sequence (DNA): TGTGCCAGCAGGCTCGGTACTATGAACACTGAAGCTTTCTTT. Protein: CASRLGTMNTEAFF.